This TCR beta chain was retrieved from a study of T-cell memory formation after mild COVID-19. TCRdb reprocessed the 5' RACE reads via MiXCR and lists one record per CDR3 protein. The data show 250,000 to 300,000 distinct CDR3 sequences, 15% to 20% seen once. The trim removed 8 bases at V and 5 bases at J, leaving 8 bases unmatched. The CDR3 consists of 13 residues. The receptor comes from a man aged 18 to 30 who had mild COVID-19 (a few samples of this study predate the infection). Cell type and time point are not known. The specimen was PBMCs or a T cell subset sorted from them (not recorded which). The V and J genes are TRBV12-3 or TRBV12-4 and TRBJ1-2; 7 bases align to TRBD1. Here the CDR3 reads CASHRGRIYGYTF. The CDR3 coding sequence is TGTGCCAGCCACAGGGGAAGAATATATGGCTACACCTTC.